This T cell receptor (beta chain) originates from a study of blood T cell repertoires in COVID-19. The wider study: Whether acute or convalescent, the COVID-19 samples came from the United States, Italy and Spain. Sample material is recorded as cDNA or gDNA derived from T cells, B-cell-depleted T cells, or PBMCs.

This clone appeared once. Original handling: The assay estimated nucleated cells by amplifying reference gene primers. Repertoires were generated with immunoSEQ multiplex PCR, while TCRdb's copy carries only in-frame clones and drops some. Clone size and the V and J calls come from that table; the DNA yielded D and trimming. The sample carries 70,000 to 95,000 clones, 92% recorded once. CDR1 and CDR2 (germline): LNHNV, YYDKDF (reference sequence). This CDR3 region has 14 residues. Deletions cut 9 bases from V and 3 bases from J, with 15 bases between. The clonotype was recovered from a woman aged 60-75 years with active COVID-19. Sequencing input: peripheral blood. The gene calls are TRBV15 and TRBJ1-5; a weak D match, TRBD1 (6 bases). CDR3 region: CATTGGQNNQPQHF. The DNA of the CDR3 is TGTGCCACAACGGGGGGGCAAAACAATCAGCCCCAGCATTTT.